Presented here are 17 T cell receptor beta chains from one specimen sequenced in a study of blood T cell repertoires in COVID-19. Repertoires were generated with immunoSEQ multiplex PCR, while TCRdb's copy carries only in-frame clones and drops some. The sample shows roughly 330,000 clones, around 87% of them seen only once. Sequencing used peripheral blood. All receptors come from a woman aged 50 to 60 with active or convalescent COVID-19.

The chain carries TRBV19 and TRBJ1-3; D is perhaps TRBD1 (6 bases). V was shortened by 3 bases and J by 3 bases, with 9 bases between the two germline ends. Looked up from germline, CDR1 is LNHDA and CDR2 is SQIVND (reference sequence). CDR3 length: 14 amino acids. CDR3 region: CASSIGQFGNTIYF. The CDR3 DNA reads as TGTGCCAGTAGTATCGGACAGTTTGGAAACACCATATATTTT.

The chain is built from TRBV5-1 and TRBJ1-1, with 7 bases that match TRBD1. Losses at the gene ends were 5 bases for V and 6 bases for J; bases not matched to a gene: 13. This CDR3 has 15 residues. The germline V gene encodes CDR1 SGHRS and CDR2 YFSETQ. The CDR3 coding sequence is TGCGCCAGCAGGTCGTCAACAGGGGTTTTGGCTGAAGCTTTCTTT. Encoded protein: CASRSSTGVLAEAFF.

About this clone itself: Distinct nucleotide sequences in the sample also encode this CDR3. This chain links TRBV7-3 with TRBJ2-5, with D perhaps matching TRBD1 (5 bases). The germline CDR1 and CDR2 sequences are SGHTA and FQGTGA. The CDR3 runs 13 residues. Trimming left V 3 bases short and J 1 base short, with 6 bases between. The DNA for the CDR3 is TGTGCCAGCAGCTTGGGGCCCCAAGAGACCCAGTACTTC. Translating it yields CASSLGPQETQYF.

V is TRBV15 and J is TRBJ2-5, with 7 bases identical to TRBD2. There are 16 residues in the CDR3. The germline gives CDR1 LNHNV, CDR2 YYDKDF (reference sequence). The V gene end was trimmed by 0 bases and the J gene end by 9 bases; junction bases not matched to a gene: 13. CDR3 loop: CATSRENLLAVRAQYF. CDR3 nucleotides: TGTGCCACCAGCAGAGAAAACCTGCTAGCGGTGAGGGCCCAGTACTTC. The whole variable domain, filled in from reference TRBV15 and TRBJ2-5, reads DAMVIQNPRYQVTQFGKPVTLSCSQTLNHNVMYWYQQKSSQAPKLLFHYYDKDFNNEADTPDNFQSRRPNTSFCFLDIRSPGLGDTAMYLCATSRENLLAVRAQYFGPGTRLLVL.

The CDR3 spells CASSYTAAGQETQYF. CDR3 sequence (DNA): TGTGCCAGCAGCTACACGGCAGCGGGCCAAGAGACCCAGTACTTC. This rearrangement joins TRBV3-1 (or the pseudogene TRBV3-2) to TRBJ2-5; D might be TRBD2 (6 bases). Trimming left V 5 bases short and J 1 base short, with 14 bases between. The V gene's germline CDR1 is LGHDT and CDR2 YNNKEL (reference sequence). This CDR3 is built from 15 residues.

The chain has TRBV6-6 and TRBJ1-4; 8 nucleotides align to TRBD1. Germline V gene lookup returns CDR1 MNHNY and CDR2 SVGAGI (reference sequence). The ends lost 5 bases at V and 8 bases at J; junction bases unmatched: 7. The CDR3 runs 14 residues. Here the CDR3 reads CASSTGQGGEKLFF. The CDR3 bases are TGTGCCAGCAGTACTGGACAGGGCGGCGAAAAACTGTTTTTT.

V gene TRBV30 combines with J gene TRBJ2-7, with D possibly being TRBD2 (5 bases). In germline, CDR1 is GTSNPN, CDR2 SVGIG (reference sequence). The CDR3 extends over 13 amino acids. Trimming shortened V by 2 bases and J by 6 bases, and 14 bases separated the two germline ends. The CDR3 coding sequence is TGTGCCTGGAGTTCCCAACCCCTAGCCGAGCAGTACTTC. Protein product: CAWSSQPLAEQYF. The full variable domain, its missing parts supplied by reference TRBV30 and TRBJ2-7, is SQTIHQWPATLVQPVGSPLSLECTVEGTSNPNLYWYRQAAGRGLQLLFYSVGIGQISSEVPQNLSASRPQDRQFILSSKKLLLSDSGFYLCAWSSQPLAEQYFGPGTRLTVT.

The chain employs TRBV10-1 and TRBJ1-1, with D perhaps TRBD1 (5 bases). Trimming cost V 10 bases and J 4 bases, with 19 bases left between them. This CDR3 contains 14 residues. Germline CDR1 is WNHNN and CDR2 is SYGVQD (reference sequence). As DNA, the CDR3 is TGCGCCATCCGAAGCAGGGTTATGGGCACTGAAGCTTTCTTT. Protein product: CAIRSRVMGTEAFF.

The V gene is TRBV7-3, the J gene TRBJ2-3; TRBD2 matches at 11 bases. CDR3 length: 15 residues. V dropped 3 bases and J dropped 3; count of bases not matched to a gene: 2. The germline V gene has CDR1 SGHTA and CDR2 FQGTGA. CDR3 DNA: TGTGCCAGCAGCTTTAGCGGGGGGGAGACAGATACGCAGTATTTT. Translating it yields CASSFSGGETDTQYF. The entire variable domain, with the rest obtained from reference TRBV7-3 and TRBJ2-3, is as follows: GAGVSQTPSNKVTEKGKYVELRCDPISGHTALYWYRQSLGQGPEFLIYFQGTGAADDSGLPNDRFFAVRPEGSVSTLKIQRTERGDSAVYLCASSFSGGETDTQYFGPGTRLTVL.

This chain uses TRBV19 with TRBJ2-6; D perhaps matches TRBD1 (7 bases). The CDR3 is 15 amino acids. V lost 8 bases and J 4 bases, leaving 15 bases between the germline ends. From germline, CDR1 is LNHDA and CDR2 SQIVND (reference sequence). The CDR3 coding sequence is TGTGCCAGTGGAGGGGGCGCAGCAGGGGCCAACGTCCTGACTTTC. Its protein product is CASGGGAAGANVLTF.

The V and J genes are TRBV7-3 and TRBJ2-3; 7 bases fit TRBD1. CDR3 length: 15 residues. With V trimmed by 5 bases and J by 0 bases, 5 bases remained unmatched. Germline-derived CDR1 and CDR2 are SGHTA and FQGTGA. The CDR3 bases are TGTGCCAGCAGCCGCACAGGGGCGAGCACAGATACGCAGTATTTT. Residues: CASSRTGASTDTQYF.

The V gene is TRBV18, the J gene TRBJ1-2; possible D gene TRBD1, 6 bases. In germline, CDR1 is KGHSH, CDR2 LQKENI. V was clipped by 2 bases and J by 8 bases, with 15 bases between them. This CDR3 spans 14 amino acids. In DNA, the CDR3 is TGTGCCAGCTCACCAGGGACACTCATAATGGGCTACACCTTC. Protein product: CASSPGTLIMGYTF.

The chain has TRBV11-1 and TRBJ2-2; weak D call: TRBD2 (5 bases). Germline CDR1 and CDR2: SGHAT and FQDESV (reference sequence). CDR3 length equals 14 residues. With 5 bases removed from V and 6 bases from J, the gap between germline ends came to 13 bases. CDR3: CASSQLGSPGELFF. In nucleotides, the CDR3 is TGTGCCAGCAGCCAACTGGGGAGCCCCGGGGAGCTGTTTTTT.

The CDR3 region is CASSSVALRGGYEQYF. For the CDR3, the DNA is TGTGCCAGCAGCTCGGTAGCTCTCAGGGGTGGGTACGAGCAGTACTTC. The genes are TRBV5-6 and TRBJ2-7, with D perhaps TRBD1 (6 bases). The CDR3 covers 16 residues. V shed 3 bases and J shed 4 bases, with 20 bases lying between them. Germline V gives CDR1 SGHDT, CDR2 YYEEEE.

The CDR3 reads CASRKGQYYEQYF. The CDR3 DNA reads as TGCGCCAGCAGAAAGGGACAGTACTACGAGCAGTACTTC. The chain carries TRBV10-2 and TRBJ2-7; TRBD1 matches at 7 bases. Germline-derived CDR1 and CDR2 are WSHSY and SAAADI. V was pared by 6 bases and J by 3 bases, with 5 bases of the junction left unmatched. This CDR3 has 13 amino acids.

The J gene is TRBJ2-1, the V gene TRBV30, with TRBD1 matching 7 bases. The CDR3 runs to 14 residues. Trimming at V came to 1 base and at J to 10 bases, leaving 10 bases not matched to a gene. Germline CDR1 is GTSNPN and CDR2 is SVGIG (reference sequence). The CDR3 sequence: CAWSATDRSTEQFF. DNA of the CDR3: TGTGCCTGGAGTGCAACGGACAGGTCGACGGAGCAGTTCTTC.

This clone was counted once. This chain links TRBV10-3 with TRBJ1-2; 7 bases line up with TRBD1. The CDR3 has 16 residues. Trimming at V came to 6 bases and at J to 6 bases, leaving 16 bases not matched to a gene. The germline V gene has CDR1 ENHRY and CDR2 SYGVKD. CDR3 in DNA: TGTGCCATCAGCCACCGGGACAGAGGGGTGGGAGATGGCTACACCTTC. It yields the protein CAISHRDRGVGDGYTF.